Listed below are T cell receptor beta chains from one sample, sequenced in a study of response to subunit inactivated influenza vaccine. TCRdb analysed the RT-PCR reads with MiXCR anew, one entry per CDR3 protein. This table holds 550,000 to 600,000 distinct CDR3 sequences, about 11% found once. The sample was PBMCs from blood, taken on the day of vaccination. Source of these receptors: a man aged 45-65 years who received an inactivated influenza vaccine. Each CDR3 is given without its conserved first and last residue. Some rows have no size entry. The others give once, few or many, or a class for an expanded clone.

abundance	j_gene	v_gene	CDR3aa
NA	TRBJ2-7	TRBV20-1	SAPRPGFYEQY
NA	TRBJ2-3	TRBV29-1	SVAPVRGKDTQY
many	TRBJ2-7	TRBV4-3	ASSQRLSYEQY
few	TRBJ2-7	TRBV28	ASSVSDRRLEQY
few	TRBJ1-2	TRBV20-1	CARAQGVDYYGYT
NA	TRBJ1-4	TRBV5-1	ASSLAGTGVEKLF
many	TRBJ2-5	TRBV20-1	SAQPRTGAQETQY
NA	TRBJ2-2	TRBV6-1	ASSLTSGLGTGELF
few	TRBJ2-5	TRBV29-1	SAASGTGTRETQY
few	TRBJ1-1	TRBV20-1	SARDPRGSTEAF
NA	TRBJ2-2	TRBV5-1	ASSLGVRQGNTGELF
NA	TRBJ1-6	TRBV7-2	ASSDRDRLINSPLH
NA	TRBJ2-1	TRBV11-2	ASSIGRTSYNEQF
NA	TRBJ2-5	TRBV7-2	ASSPPGYQETQY
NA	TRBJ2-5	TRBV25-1	ASSEWGGGPQETQY
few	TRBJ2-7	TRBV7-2	ASSIGLAVREQY
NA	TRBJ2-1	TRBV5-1	ASSTPPGTSGRDEQF
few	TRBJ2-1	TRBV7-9	ASTRGSAVNEQF
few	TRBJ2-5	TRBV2	ASSQKTLQETQY
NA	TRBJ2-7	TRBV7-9	ASSLEGTGPYEQY
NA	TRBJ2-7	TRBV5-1	ASSETSGPYEQY
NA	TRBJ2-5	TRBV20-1	SARTSGSVVETQY
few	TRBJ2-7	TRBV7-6	ASKFRTPYEQY
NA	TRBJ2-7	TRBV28	ASSPIRGSYEQY
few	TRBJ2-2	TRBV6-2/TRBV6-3	ASRPTLGELF
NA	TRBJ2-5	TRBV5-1	ASRSGRSTETQY
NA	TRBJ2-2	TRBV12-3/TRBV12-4	ASSLTGRLGELF
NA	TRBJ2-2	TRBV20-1	SASLAGGPGELF
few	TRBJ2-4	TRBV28	ASRGQTRGNIQY
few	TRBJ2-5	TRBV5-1	ASSLAVGGYQETQY
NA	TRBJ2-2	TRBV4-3	ASSQGPTTGELF
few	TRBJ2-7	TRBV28	ASKGTGMVSYEQY
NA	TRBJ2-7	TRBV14	ASSRGDRVGSYEQY
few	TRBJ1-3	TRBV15	ATSRDLPPLGNTIY
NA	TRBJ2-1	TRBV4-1	ASSPLGQGANNEQF
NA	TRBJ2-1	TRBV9	ASSPTLTSYNEQF
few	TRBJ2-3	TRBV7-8	ASSLGRASGRAGHTDTQY
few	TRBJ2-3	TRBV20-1	SAPDRFGDTQY
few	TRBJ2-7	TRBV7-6	ASSLLGTSGSEGYEQY
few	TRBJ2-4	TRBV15	ATSRDRGSGRNIQY
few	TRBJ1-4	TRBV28	ASTVRHAEKLF
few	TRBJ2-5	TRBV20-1	SARALSQETQY
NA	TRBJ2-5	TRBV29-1	SVDSGQLAETQY
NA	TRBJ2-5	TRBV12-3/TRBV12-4	ASSFRQGYETQY
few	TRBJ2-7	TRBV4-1	ASSQVTARAYEQY
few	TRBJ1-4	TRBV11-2	ASSLDLRPVGEKLF
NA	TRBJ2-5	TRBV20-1	SAPPGTSGRETQY
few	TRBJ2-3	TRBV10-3	AISGGLAGVADTQY
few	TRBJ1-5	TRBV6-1	ASREGHNSNQPQH
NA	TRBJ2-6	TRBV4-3	ASSQEGHRSGANVLT
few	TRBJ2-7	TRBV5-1	ASSPGGTSYEQY
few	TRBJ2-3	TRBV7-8	ASSLAAGGPTDTQY
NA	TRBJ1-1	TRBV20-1	SARRGQLMNTEAF
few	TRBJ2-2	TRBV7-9	ASSIGTNGDGELF
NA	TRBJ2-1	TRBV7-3	ASSLYGTPPNNEQF